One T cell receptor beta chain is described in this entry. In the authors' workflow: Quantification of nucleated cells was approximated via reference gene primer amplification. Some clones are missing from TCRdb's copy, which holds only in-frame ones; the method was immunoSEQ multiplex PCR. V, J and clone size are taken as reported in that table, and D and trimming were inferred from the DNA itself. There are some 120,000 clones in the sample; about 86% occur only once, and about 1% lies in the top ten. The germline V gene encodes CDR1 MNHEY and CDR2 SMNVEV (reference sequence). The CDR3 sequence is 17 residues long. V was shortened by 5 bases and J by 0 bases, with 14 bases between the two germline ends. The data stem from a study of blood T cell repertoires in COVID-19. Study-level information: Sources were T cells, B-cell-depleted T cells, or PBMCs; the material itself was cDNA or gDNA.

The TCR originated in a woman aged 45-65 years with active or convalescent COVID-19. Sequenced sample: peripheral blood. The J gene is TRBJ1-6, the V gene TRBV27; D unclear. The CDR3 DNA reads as TGTGCCAGCAGTGCCAAGCCGAAGAGCTCCTATAATTCACCCCTCCACTTT. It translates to CASSAKPKSSYNSPLHF.